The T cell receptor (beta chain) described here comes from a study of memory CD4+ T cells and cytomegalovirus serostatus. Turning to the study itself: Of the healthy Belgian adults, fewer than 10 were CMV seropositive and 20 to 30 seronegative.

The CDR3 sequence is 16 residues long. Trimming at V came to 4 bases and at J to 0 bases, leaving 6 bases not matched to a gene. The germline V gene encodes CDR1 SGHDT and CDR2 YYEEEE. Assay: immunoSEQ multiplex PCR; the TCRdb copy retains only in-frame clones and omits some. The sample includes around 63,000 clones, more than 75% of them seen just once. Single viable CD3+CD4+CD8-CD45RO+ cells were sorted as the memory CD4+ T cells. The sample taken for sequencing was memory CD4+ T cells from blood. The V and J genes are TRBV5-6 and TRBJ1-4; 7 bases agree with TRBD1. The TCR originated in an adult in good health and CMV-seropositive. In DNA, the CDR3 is TGTGCCAGCAGCCTGCAGGGGGTGGCAACTAATGAAAAACTGTTTTTT. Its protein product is CASSLQGVATNEKLFF.